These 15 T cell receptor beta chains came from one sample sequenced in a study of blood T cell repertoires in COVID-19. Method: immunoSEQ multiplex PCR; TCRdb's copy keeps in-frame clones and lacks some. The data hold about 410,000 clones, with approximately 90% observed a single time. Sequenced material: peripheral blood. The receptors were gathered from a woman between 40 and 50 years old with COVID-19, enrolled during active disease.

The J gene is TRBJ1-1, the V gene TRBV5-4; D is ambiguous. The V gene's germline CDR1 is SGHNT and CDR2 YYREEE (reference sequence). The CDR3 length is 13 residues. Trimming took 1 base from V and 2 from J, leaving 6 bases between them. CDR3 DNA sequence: TGTGCCAGCAGCTTGAGCCGAAACACTGAAGCTTTCTTT. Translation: CASSLSRNTEAFF.

CDR3 amino acids: CASQARRQGVSVAGELFF. The CDR3 DNA is TGTGCCAGTCAAGCCCGTAGACAGGGTGTCAGTGTCGCCGGGGAGCTGTTTTTT. The chain employs TRBV2 and TRBJ2-2, with 7 bases lining up with TRBD1. J was trimmed by 6 bases and V by 9 bases; bases with no gene match: 22. Germline values: CDR1 SNHLY, CDR2 FYNNEI. This CDR3 region has 18 residues. The full variable domain, with the rest looked up from reference TRBV2 and TRBJ2-2, is EPEVTQTPSHQVTQMGQEVILRCVPISNHLYFYWYRQILGQKVEFLVSFYNNEISEKSEIFDDQFSVERPDGSNFTLKIRSTKLEDSAMYFCASQARRQGVSVAGELFFGEGSRLTVL.

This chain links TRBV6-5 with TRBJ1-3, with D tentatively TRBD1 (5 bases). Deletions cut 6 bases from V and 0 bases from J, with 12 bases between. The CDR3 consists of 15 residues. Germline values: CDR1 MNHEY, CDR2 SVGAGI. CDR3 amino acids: CASSPAGGSGNTIYF. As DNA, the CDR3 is TGTGCCAGCAGCCCGGCGGGGGGCTCTGGAAACACCATATATTTT.

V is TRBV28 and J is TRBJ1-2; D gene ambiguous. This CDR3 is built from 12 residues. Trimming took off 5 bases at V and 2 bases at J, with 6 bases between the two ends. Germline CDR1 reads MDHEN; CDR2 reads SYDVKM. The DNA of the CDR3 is TGTGCCAGCAGTCCGGTGAACTATGGCTACACCTTC. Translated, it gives CASSPVNYGYTF.

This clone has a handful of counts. The DNA for the CDR3 is TGTGCCAGCAGCTTATTGGGCAGGGGTAATGAAAAACTGTTTTTT. Protein: CASSLLGRGNEKLFF. The chain is built from TRBV7-2 and TRBJ1-4; weak D call: TRBD1 (6 bases). Germline-derived CDR1 and CDR2 are SGHTA and FQGNSA. The length of the CDR3 is 15 residues. Trimming took off 2 bases at V and 4 bases at J, with 11 bases between the two ends.

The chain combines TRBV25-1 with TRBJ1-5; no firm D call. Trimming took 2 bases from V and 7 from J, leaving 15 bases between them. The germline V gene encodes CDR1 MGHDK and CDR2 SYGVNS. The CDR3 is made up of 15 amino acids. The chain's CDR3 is CASSEPGPFGQPQHF. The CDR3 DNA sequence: TGTGCCAGCAGTGAACCCGGTCCGTTCGGGCAGCCCCAGCATTTT.

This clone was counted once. The CDR3 DNA is TGTGCCAGCAGTCCGACAGGGGCCGACAATCAGCCCCAGCATTTT. Residues: CASSPTGADNQPQHF. The chain has TRBV9 and TRBJ1-5; the match to TRBD1 covers 8 bases. There are 15 residues in the CDR3. V dropped 5 bases and J dropped 3; count of bases not matched to a gene: 7. CDR1 is SGDLS and CDR2 is YYNGEE in the germline V gene.

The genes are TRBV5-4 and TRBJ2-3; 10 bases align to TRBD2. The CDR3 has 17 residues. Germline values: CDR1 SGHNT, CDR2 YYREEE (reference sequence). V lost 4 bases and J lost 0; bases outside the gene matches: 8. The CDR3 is CASSVEASGGSTDTQYF. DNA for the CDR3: TGTGCCAGCAGCGTGGAGGCTAGCGGGGGTAGCACAGATACGCAGTATTTT.

The CDR3 here is CSVGPDNADGYTF. The CDR3, as DNA: TGCAGCGTTGGTCCGGACAATGCGGATGGCTACACCTTC. The chain is built from TRBV29-1 and TRBJ1-2, with D possibly TRBD1 on 5 matching bases. V gave up 4 bases and J gave up 6 bases, with 15 bases separating them. Germline values: CDR1 SQVTM, CDR2 ANQGSEA. CDR3 length: 13 amino acids. Looking up the rest from reference TRBV29-1 and TRBJ1-2 gives the full variable domain: SAVISQKPSRDICQRGTSLTIQCQVDSQVTMMFWYRQQPGQSLTLIATANQGSEATYESGFVIDKFPISRPNLTFSTLTVSNMSPEDSSIYLCSVGPDNADGYTFGSGTRLTVV.

CDR3 in amino acids: CASSVGSGGYNEQFF. Here the CDR3 DNA reads TGTGCCAGCAGCGTAGGTAGCGGGGGTTACAATGAGCAGTTCTTC. V and J are TRBV9 and TRBJ2-1; TRBD2 matches 9 bases. V lost 0 bases to trimming and J lost 4 bases; unmatched junction nucleotides: 2. The CDR3 spans 15 residues. Germline lookup yields CDR1 SGDLS and CDR2 YYNGEE.

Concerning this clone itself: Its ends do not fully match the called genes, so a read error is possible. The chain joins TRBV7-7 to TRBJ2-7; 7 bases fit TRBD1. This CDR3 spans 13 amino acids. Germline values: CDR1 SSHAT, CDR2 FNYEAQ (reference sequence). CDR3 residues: CASSLDRVSEQYF. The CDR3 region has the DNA TGTGCTAGCAGCTTAGACAGGGTCTCCGAGCAGTACTTC. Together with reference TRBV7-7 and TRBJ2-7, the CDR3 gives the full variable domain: GAGVSQSPRYKVTKRGQDVTLRCDPISSHATLYWYQQALGQGPEFLTYFNYEAQPDKSGLPSDRFSAERPEGSISTLTIQRTEQRDSAMYRCASSLDRVSEQYFGPGTRLTVT.

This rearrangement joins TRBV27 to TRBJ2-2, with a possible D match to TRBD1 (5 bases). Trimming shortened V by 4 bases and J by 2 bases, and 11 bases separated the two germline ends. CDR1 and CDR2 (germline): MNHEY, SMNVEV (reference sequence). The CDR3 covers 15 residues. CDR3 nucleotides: TGTGCCAGCAGTTCCGGGCAGGGTAACACCGGGGAGCTGTTTTTT. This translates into CASSSGQGNTGELFF.

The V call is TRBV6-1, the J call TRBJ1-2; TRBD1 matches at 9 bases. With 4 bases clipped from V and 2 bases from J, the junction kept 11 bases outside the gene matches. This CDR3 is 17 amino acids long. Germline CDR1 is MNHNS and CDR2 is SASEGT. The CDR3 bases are TGTGCCAGCAGTGCCGGGACAGGGTCCTTAGCGAACTATGGCTACACCTTC. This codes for CASSAGTGSLANYGYTF.

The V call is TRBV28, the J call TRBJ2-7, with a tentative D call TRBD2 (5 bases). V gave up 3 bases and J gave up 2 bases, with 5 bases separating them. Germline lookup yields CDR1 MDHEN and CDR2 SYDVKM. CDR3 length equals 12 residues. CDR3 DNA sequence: TGTGCCAGCAGTTTCGGGACCTACGAGCAGTACTTC. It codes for CASSFGTYEQYF.

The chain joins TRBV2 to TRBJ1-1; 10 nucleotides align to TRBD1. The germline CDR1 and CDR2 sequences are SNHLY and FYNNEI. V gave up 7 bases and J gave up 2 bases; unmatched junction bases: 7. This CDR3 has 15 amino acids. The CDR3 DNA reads TGTGCCAGCAATATCCGGGACAGGGGTAACACTGAAGCTTTCTTT. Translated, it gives CASNIRDRGNTEAFF.